This is a list of T cell receptor beta chains from one sample in a study of blood T cell repertoires in COVID-19. Using immunoSEQ multiplex PCR, the repertoire was profiled, and TCRdb retains in-frame clones only, with some absent. This table holds roughly 38,000 clones, around four fifths found once. Sequencing was done on a sample of peripheral blood. These receptor sequences come from a man between 60 and 75 years old with COVID-19, enrolled during active disease. CDR3s include the opening cysteine and the closing phenylalanine or tryptophan. The order of the fields is CDR3 protein, CDR3 DNA, V gene, J gene, clone size, D gene. The D gene is left open where the match is weak. The listing skips clone size in some rows; elsewhere it reads once, few, many or a size class.

CDR3aa: CASKGTGGPRETQYF
CDR3nt: TGTGCCAGCAAGGGGACGGGGGGGCCGAGAGAGACCCAGTACTTC
v_gene: TRBV6-5
j_gene: TRBJ2-5
abundance: NA
d_gene: TRBD2

CDR3aa: CASSLPGQGRRGDTQYF
CDR3nt: TGTGCCAGCAGTTTGCCGGGACAGGGGAGGAGGGGAGATACGCAGTATTTT
v_gene: TRBV28
j_gene: TRBJ2-3
abundance: NA
d_gene: TRBD1

CDR3aa: CASRRLDRLNTEAFF
CDR3nt: TGTGCCAGCAGACGACTTGACCGATTGAACACTGAAGCTTTCTTT
v_gene: TRBV27
j_gene: TRBJ1-1
abundance: NA
d_gene: NA

CDR3aa: CASSHSGAGVYNEQFF
CDR3nt: TGTGCCAGCAGCCACTCAGGGGCGGGAGTCTACAATGAGCAGTTCTTC
v_gene: TRBV3-1/TRBV3-2
j_gene: TRBJ2-1
abundance: NA
d_gene: NA

CDR3aa: CASSPGTGIGALEQFF
CDR3nt: TGTGCCAGCAGCCCCGGGACAGGGATTGGAGCGCTTGAGCAGTTCTTC
v_gene: TRBV9
j_gene: TRBJ2-1
abundance: NA
d_gene: TRBD1

CDR3aa: CASSLGAFSNTEAFF
CDR3nt: TGTGCCAGCAGTTTAGGGGCCTTCTCGAACACTGAAGCTTTCTTT
v_gene: TRBV28
j_gene: TRBJ1-1
abundance: NA
d_gene: NA

CDR3aa: CASIQIGVGGYTF
CDR3nt: TGTGCCAGCATCCAAATCGGGGTTGGTGGCTACACCTTC
v_gene: TRBV28
j_gene: TRBJ1-2
abundance: NA
d_gene: NA

CDR3aa: CASSTSTGSNEKLFF
CDR3nt: TGTGCCAGTAGTACCTCGACAGGCTCTAATGAAAAACTGTTTTTT
v_gene: TRBV19
j_gene: TRBJ1-4
abundance: NA
d_gene: NA

CDR3aa: CASSELTSGNTDTQYF
CDR3nt: TGTGCCAGCAGTGAATTGACTAGCGGGAACACAGATACGCAGTATTTT
v_gene: TRBV25-1
j_gene: TRBJ2-3
abundance: NA
d_gene: TRBD2

CDR3aa: CASSYVGAGQPQHF
CDR3nt: TGTGCCAGCAGTTACGTAGGGGCCGGTCAGCCCCAGCATTTT
v_gene: TRBV6-2/TRBV6-3
j_gene: TRBJ1-5
abundance: NA
d_gene: NA

CDR3aa: CASSLVGHLETQYF
CDR3nt: TGTGCCAGCAGCTTAGTTGGGCACTTGGAGACCCAGTACTTC
v_gene: TRBV7-9
j_gene: TRBJ2-5
abundance: NA
d_gene: NA

CDR3aa: CASSQGGAGNTIYF
CDR3nt: TGCGCCAGCAGCCAAGGGGGGGCTGGAAACACCATATATTTT
v_gene: TRBV4-1
j_gene: TRBJ1-3
abundance: NA
d_gene: NA

CDR3aa: CASSSRQESTDTQYF
CDR3nt: TGTGCCAGCAGCTCCAGACAGGAAAGCACAGATACGCAGTATTTT
v_gene: TRBV5-5
j_gene: TRBJ2-3
abundance: NA
d_gene: NA

CDR3aa: CASSFGGNQPQHF
CDR3nt: TGTGCCAGCAGCTTCGGCGGGAATCAGCCCCAGCATTTT
v_gene: TRBV7-2
j_gene: TRBJ1-5
abundance: NA
d_gene: NA

CDR3aa: CASMMGPGTGVTEAFF
CDR3nt: TGTGCCAGCATGATGGGCCCCGGGACAGGGGTCACTGAAGCTTTCTTT
v_gene: TRBV28
j_gene: TRBJ1-1
abundance: NA
d_gene: TRBD1

CDR3aa: CASLQPAASEAFF
CDR3nt: TGTGCCAGCTTACAGCCTGCCGCGAGTGAAGCTTTCTTT
v_gene: TRBV6-5
j_gene: TRBJ1-1
abundance: NA
d_gene: NA

CDR3aa: CASQAGYYNEQFF
CDR3nt: TGTGCCAGCCAGGCAGGGTACTACAATGAGCAGTTCTTC
v_gene: TRBV2
j_gene: TRBJ2-1
abundance: NA
d_gene: NA

CDR3aa: CASRTTGGAEKLFF
CDR3nt: TGTGCCAGCCGTACCACAGGGGGGGCTGAAAAACTGTTTTTT
v_gene: TRBV28
j_gene: TRBJ1-4
abundance: NA
d_gene: TRBD1

CDR3aa: CATSSDPWRAKNIQYF
CDR3nt: TGTGCCACCAGCAGCGACCCCTGGCGGGCCAAAAACATTCAGTACTTC
v_gene: TRBV15
j_gene: TRBJ2-4
abundance: NA
d_gene: NA

CDR3aa: CASSPPRGSTEAFF
CDR3nt: TGTGCCAGCAGCCCTCCCCGGGGGAGTACTGAAGCTTTCTTT
v_gene: TRBV3-1/TRBV3-2
j_gene: TRBJ1-1
abundance: NA
d_gene: NA

CDR3aa: CASSLDLGTQRGNEQFF
CDR3nt: TGCGCCAGCAGCTTGGACCTAGGGACACAGAGGGGCAATGAGCAGTTCTTC
v_gene: TRBV5-1
j_gene: TRBJ2-1
abundance: NA
d_gene: NA

CDR3aa: CASSRGHSYEQYF
CDR3nt: TGTGCCAGTAGTAGGGGACATTCCTACGAGCAGTACTTC
v_gene: TRBV19
j_gene: TRBJ2-7
abundance: NA
d_gene: NA

CDR3aa: CASSLVGDTEAFF
CDR3nt: TGTGCCAGCAGCTTAGTAGGAGACACTGAAGCTTTCTTT
v_gene: TRBV7-9
j_gene: TRBJ1-1
abundance: NA
d_gene: NA

CDR3aa: CASSWEGDTQYF
CDR3nt: TGCGCCAGCAGCTGGGAGGGAGATACGCAGTATTTT
v_gene: TRBV5-1
j_gene: TRBJ2-3
abundance: few
d_gene: TRBD2

CDR3aa: CASSLGSLRTINYGYTF
CDR3nt: TGTGCCAGCAGTTTAGGGAGCCTACGCACAATTAACTATGGCTACACCTTC
v_gene: TRBV28
j_gene: TRBJ1-2
abundance: NA
d_gene: NA

CDR3aa: CASGPGNQPQHF
CDR3nt: TGTGCCAGTGGGCCGGGCAATCAGCCCCAGCATTTT
v_gene: TRBV9
j_gene: TRBJ1-5
abundance: NA
d_gene: NA

CDR3aa: CASRSLAKNIQYF
CDR3nt: TGTGCCAGCAGGAGTCTAGCCAAAAACATTCAGTACTTC
v_gene: TRBV2
j_gene: TRBJ2-4
abundance: NA
d_gene: NA